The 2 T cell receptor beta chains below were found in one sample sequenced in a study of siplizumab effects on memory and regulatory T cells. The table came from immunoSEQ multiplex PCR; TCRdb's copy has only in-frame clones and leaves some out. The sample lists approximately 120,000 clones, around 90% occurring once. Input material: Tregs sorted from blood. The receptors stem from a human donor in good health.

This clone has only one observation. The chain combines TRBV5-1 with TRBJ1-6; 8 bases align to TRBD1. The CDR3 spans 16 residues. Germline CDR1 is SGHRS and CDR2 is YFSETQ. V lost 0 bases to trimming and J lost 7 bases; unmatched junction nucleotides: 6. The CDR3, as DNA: TGCGCCAGCAGCTTGGAGCCTTCAGGGGGCAATTCACCCCTCCACTTT. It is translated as CASSLEPSGGNSPLHF.

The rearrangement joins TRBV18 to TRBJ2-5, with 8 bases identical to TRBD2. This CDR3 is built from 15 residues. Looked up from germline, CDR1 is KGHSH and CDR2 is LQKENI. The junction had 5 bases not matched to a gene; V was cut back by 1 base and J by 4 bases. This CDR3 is CASSPLTGGPETQYF. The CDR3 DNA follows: TGTGCCAGCTCACCACTCACGGGAGGGCCAGAGACCCAGTACTTC. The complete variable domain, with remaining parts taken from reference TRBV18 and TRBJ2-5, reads NAGVMQNPRHLVRRRGQEARLRCSPMKGHSHVYWYRQLPEEGLKFMVYLQKENIIDESGMPKERFSAEFPKEGPSILRIQQVVRGDSAAYFCASSPLTGGPETQYFGPGTRLLVL.